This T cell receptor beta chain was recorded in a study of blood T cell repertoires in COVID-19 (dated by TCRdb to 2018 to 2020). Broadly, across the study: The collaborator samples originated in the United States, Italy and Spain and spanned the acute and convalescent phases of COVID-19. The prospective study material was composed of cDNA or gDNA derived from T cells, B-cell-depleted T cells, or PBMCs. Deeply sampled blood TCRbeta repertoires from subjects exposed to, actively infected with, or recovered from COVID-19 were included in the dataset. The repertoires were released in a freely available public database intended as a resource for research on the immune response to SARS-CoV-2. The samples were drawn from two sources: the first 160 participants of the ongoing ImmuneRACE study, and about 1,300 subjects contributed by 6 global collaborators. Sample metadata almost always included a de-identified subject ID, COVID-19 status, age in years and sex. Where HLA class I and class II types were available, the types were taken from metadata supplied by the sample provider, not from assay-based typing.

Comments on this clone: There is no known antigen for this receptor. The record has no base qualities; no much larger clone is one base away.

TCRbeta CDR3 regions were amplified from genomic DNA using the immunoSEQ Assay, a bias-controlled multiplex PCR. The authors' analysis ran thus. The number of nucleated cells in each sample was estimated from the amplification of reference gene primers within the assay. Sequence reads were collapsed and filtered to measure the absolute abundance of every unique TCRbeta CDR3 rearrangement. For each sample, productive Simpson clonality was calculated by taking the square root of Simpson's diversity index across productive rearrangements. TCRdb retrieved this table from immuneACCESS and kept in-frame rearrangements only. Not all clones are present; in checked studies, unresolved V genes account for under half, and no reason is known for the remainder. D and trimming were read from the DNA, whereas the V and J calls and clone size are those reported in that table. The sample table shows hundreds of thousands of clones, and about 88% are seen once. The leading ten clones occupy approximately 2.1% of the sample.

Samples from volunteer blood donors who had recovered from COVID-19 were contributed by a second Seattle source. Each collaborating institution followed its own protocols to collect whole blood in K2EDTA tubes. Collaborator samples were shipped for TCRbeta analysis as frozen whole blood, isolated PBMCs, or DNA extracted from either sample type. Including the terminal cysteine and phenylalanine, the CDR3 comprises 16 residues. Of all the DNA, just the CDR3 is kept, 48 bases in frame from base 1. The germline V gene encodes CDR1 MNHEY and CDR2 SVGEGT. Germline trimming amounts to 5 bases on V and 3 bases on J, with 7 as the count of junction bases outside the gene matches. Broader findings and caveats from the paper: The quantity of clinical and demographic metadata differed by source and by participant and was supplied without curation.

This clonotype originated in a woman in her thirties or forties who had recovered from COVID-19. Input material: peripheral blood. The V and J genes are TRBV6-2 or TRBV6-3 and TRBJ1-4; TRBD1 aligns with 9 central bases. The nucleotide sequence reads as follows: TGTGCCAGCAGTGGCGGACAGGGGTATGCTAATGAAAAACTGTTTTTT. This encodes CASSGGQGYANEKLFF.